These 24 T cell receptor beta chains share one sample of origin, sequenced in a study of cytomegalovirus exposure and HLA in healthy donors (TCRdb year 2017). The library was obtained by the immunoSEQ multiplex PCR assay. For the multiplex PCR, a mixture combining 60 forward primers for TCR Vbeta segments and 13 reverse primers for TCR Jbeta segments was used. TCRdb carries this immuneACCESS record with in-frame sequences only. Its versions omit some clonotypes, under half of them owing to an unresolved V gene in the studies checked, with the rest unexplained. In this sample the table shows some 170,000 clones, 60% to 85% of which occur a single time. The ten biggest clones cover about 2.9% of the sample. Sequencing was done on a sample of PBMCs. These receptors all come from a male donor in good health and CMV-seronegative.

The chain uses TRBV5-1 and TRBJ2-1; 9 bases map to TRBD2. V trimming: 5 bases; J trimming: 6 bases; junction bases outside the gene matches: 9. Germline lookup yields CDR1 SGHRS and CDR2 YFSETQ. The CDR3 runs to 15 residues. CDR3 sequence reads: CASSPTSGELNEQFF. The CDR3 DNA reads TGCGCCAGCAGTCCGACTAGCGGAGAACTCAATGAGCAGTTCTTC.

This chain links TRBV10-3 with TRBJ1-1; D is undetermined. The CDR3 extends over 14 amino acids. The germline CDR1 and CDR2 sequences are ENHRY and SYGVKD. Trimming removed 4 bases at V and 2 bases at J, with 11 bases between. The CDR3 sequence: CAISAYPINTEAFF. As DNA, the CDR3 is TGTGCCATCAGTGCTTATCCTATAAACACTGAAGCTTTCTTT.

CDR3 amino acids: CASSIIQGANEQYF. The CDR3 DNA reads TGTGCCAGTAGTATAATCCAGGGCGCCAACGAGCAGTACTTC. This chain connects TRBV19 to TRBJ2-7, with D perhaps TRBD1 (5 bases). Germline V lookup: CDR1 LNHDA, CDR2 SQIVND (reference sequence). The CDR3 runs to 14 residues. V was shortened by 2 bases and J by 5 bases, with 13 bases between the two germline ends.

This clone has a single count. CDR3 loop: CASSISGGRNQPQHF. Here the CDR3 DNA reads TGTGCCAGTAGTATATCAGGGGGACGGAATCAGCCCCAGCATTTT. The chain has TRBV19 and TRBJ1-5; 7 nucleotides line up with TRBD1. This CDR3 contains 15 residues. Germline V gene sequence: CDR1 LNHDA, CDR2 SQIVND (reference sequence). Trimming removed 2 bases from V and 4 bases from J; junction bases left unmatched: 5.

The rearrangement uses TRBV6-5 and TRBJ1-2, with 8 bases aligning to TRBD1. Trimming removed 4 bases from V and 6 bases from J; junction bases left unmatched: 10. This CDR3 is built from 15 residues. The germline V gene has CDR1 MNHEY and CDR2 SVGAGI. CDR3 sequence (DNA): TGTGCCAGCAGTTTTCAGGGGGCTGGCGTGCATGGCTACACCTTC. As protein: CASSFQGAGVHGYTF.

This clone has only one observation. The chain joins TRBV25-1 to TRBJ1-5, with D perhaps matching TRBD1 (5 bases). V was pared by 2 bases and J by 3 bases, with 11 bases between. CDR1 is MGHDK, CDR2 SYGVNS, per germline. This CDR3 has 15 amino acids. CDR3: CASSERGTDNQPQHF. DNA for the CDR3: TGTGCCAGCAGTGAAAGGGGTACAGACAATCAGCCCCAGCATTTT. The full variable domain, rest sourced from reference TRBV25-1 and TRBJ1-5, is EADIYQTPRYLVIGTGKKITLECSQTMGHDKMYWYQQDPGMELHLIHYSYGVNSTEKGDLSSESTVSRIRTEHFPLTLESARPSHTSQYLCASSERGTDNQPQHFGDGTRLSIL.

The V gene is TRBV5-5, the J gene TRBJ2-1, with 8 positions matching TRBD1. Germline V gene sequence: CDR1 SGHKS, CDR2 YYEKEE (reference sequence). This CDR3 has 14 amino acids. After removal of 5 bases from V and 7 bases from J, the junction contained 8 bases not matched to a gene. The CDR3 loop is CASRTGTGLNEQFF. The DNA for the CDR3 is TGTGCCAGCAGGACCGGGACAGGACTGAATGAGCAGTTCTTC.

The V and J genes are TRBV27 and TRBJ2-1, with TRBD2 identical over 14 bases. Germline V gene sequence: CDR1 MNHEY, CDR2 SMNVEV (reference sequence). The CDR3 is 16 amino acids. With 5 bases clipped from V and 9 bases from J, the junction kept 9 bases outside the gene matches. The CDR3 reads CASSASGLAGVGEQFF. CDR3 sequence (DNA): TGTGCCAGCAGTGCCTCGGGACTAGCGGGAGTCGGTGAGCAGTTCTTC.

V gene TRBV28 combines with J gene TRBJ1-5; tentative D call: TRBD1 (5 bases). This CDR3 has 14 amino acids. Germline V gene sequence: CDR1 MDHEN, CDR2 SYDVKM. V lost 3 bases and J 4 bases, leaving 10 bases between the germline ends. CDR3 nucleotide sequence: TGTGCCAGCAGTTTGAGGAGGGGAAATCAGCCCCAGCATTTT. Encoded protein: CASSLRRGNQPQHF.

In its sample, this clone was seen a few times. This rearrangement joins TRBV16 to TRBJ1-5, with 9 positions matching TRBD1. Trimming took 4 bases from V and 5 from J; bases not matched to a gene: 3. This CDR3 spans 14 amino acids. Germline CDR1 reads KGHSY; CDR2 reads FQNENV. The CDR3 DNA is TGTGCCAGCAGCCGCCGGGACAGGGATCAGCCCCAGCATTTT. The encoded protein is CASSRRDRDQPQHF.

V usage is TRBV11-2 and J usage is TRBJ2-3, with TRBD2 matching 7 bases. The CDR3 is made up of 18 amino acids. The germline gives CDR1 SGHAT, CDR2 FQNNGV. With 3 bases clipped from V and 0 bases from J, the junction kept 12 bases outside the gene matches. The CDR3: CASSFRAGRLSSTDTQYF. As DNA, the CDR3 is TGTGCCAGCAGCTTCCGAGCGGGACGCCTTTCTAGCACAGATACGCAGTATTTT.

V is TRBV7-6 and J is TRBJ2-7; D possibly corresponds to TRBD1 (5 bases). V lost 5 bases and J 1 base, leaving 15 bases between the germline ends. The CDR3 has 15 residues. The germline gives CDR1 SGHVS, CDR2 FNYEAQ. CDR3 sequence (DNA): TGTGCCAGCAGCGACCCAGGGTCCTCGTCCTACGAGCAGTACTTC. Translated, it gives CASSDPGSSSYEQYF.

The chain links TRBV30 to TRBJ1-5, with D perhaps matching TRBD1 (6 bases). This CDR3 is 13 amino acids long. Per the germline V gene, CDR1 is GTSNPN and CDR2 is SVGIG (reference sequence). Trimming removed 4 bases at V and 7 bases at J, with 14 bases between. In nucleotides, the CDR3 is TGTGCCTGGACCTCGGGGGGCCGACAGCCCCAGCATTTT. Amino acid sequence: CAWTSGGRQPQHF.

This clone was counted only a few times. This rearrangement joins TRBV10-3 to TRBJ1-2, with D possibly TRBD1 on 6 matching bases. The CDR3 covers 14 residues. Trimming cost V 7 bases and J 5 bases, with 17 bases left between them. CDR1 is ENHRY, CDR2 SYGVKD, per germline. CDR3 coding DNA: TGTGCCATCACCAACAGGGCGCCGGAGTATGGCTACACCTTC. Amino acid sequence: CAITNRAPEYGYTF.

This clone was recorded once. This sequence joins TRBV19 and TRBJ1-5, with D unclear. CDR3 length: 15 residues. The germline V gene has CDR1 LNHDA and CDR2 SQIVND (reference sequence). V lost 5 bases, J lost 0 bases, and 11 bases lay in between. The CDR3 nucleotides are TGTGCCAGTAGTCTCGGCGGAAATAGCAATCAGCCCCAGCATTTT. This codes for CASSLGGNSNQPQHF. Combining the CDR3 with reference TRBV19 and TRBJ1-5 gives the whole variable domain DGGITQSPKYLFRKEGQNVTLSCEQNLNHDAMYWYRQDPGQGLRLIYYSQIVNDFQKGDIAEGYSVSREKKESFPLTVTSAQKNPTAFYLCASSLGGNSNQPQHFGDGTRLSIL.

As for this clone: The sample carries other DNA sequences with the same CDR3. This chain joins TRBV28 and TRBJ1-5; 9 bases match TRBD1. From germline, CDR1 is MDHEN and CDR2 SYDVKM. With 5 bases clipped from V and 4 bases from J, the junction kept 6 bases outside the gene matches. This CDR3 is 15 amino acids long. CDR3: CASSTGTGRNQPQHF. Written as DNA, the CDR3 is TGTGCCAGCAGTACCGGGACAGGGCGGAATCAGCCCCAGCATTTT.

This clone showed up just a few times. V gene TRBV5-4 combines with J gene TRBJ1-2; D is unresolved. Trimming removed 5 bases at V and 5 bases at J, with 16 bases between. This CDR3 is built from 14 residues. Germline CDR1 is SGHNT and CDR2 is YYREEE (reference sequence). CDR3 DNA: TGTGCCAGCAGTTATTTCGGACTGTTTTATGGCTACACCTTC. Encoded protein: CASSYFGLFYGYTF.

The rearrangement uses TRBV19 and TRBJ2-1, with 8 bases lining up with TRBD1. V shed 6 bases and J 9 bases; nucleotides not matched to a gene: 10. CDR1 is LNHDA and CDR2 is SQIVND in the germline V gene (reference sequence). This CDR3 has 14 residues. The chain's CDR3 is CASRTLTGVFEQFF. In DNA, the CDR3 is TGTGCCAGTAGGACGCTGACAGGGGTTTTTGAGCAGTTCTTC.

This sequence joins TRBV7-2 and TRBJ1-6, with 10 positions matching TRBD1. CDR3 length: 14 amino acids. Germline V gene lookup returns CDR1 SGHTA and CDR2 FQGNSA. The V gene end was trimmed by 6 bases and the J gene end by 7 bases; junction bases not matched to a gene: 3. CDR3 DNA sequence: TGTGCCAGCAGGGTGGGACAGGGGAATTCACCCCTCCACTTT. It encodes CASRVGQGNSPLHF. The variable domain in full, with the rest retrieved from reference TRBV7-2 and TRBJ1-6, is GAGVSQSPSNKVTEKGKDVELRCDPISGHTALYWYRQSLGQGLEFLIYFQGNSAPDKSGLPSDRFSAERTGGSVSTLTIQRTQQEDSAVYLCASRVGQGNSPLHFGNGTRLTVT.

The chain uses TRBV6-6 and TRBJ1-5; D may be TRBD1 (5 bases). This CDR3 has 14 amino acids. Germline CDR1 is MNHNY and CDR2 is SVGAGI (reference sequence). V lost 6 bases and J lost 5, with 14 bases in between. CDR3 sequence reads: CASRYSDRDQPQHF. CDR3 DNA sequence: TGTGCCAGCAGATATTCAGACAGAGATCAGCCCCAGCATTTT.

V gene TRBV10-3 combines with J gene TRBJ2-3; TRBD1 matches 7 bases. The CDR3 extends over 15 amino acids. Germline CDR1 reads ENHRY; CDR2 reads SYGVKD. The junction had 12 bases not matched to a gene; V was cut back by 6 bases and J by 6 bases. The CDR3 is CAISLGQDSRDTQYF. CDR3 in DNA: TGTGCCATCAGCCTCGGACAGGATAGCAGGGATACGCAGTATTTT.

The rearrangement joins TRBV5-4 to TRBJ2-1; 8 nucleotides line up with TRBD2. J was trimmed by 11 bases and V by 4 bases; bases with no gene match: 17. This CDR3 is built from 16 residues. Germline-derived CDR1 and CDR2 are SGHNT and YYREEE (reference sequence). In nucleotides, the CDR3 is TGTGCCAGCAGCCGGCCTGGGGCGGGAGGCGGGGAGAAGCAGTTCTTC. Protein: CASSRPGAGGGEKQFF.

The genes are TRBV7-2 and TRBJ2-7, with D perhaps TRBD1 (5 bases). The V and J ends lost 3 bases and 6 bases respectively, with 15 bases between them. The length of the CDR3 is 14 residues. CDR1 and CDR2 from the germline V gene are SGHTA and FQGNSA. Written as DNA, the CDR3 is TGTGCCAGCAGCTTGGGCAGGGTTAGAGGCGAGCAGTACTTC. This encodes CASSLGRVRGEQYF.

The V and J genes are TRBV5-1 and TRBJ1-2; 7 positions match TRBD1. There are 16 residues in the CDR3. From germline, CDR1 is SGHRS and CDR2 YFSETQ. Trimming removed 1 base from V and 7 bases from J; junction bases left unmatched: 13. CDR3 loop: CASSLRVTGSQGGYTF. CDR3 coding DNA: TGCGCCAGCAGCTTGAGAGTGACAGGGAGTCAGGGTGGCTACACCTTC.